What follows are 20 T cell receptor beta chains derived from one specimen sequenced in a study of blood T cell repertoires in COVID-19. The data were produced by immunoSEQ multiplex PCR, yet TCRdb's version contains in-frame clones alone and is incomplete. The sample lists 35,000 to 55,000 clones, roughly 86% seen once, with over 11% in the top ten. Sequencing was performed on peripheral blood. These receptors were collected from a human donor in a cohort sampled during active COVID-19.

The chain couples TRBV15 to TRBJ1-5; tentatively, D is TRBD1 (6 bases). Germline V gene lookup returns CDR1 LNHNV and CDR2 YYDKDF (reference sequence). Between the trimmed V and J ends, which lost 0 bases and 7 bases, there was a span of 13 bases. This CDR3 has 15 amino acids. The CDR3 DNA reads TGTGCCACCAGCAGAGATGGGCAGGGGAACCAGCCCCAGCATTTT. Its translation: CATSRDGQGNQPQHF.

This chain joins TRBV18 and TRBJ2-3; D remains ambiguous. This CDR3 has 13 amino acids. V was pared by 3 bases and J by 5 bases, with 9 bases between. Germline V gene data show CDR1 as KGHSH and CDR2 as LQKENI. CDR3 DNA: TGTGCCAGCTCACCGTCGGGTGGAGATACGCAGTATTTT. Its protein is CASSPSGGDTQYF.

The rearrangement joins TRBV3-1 (or the pseudogene TRBV3-2) to TRBJ2-1; 9 positions agree with TRBD1. The germline V gene encodes CDR1 LGHDT and CDR2 YNNKEL (reference sequence). This CDR3 is 22 amino acids long. The ends lost 2 bases at V and 2 bases at J; junction bases unmatched: 22. CDR3 protein: CASSQSLGVRRTDRGPYNEQFF. The CDR3 DNA follows: TGTGCCAGCAGCCAATCCCTAGGGGTGCGTAGGACGGACAGGGGACCCTACAATGAGCAGTTCTTC.

The chain joins TRBV5-4 to TRBJ1-2; no firm D call. The CDR3 covers 14 residues. V gave up 0 bases and J gave up 9 bases, with 15 bases separating them. From germline, CDR1 is SGHNT and CDR2 YYREEE (reference sequence). CDR3 bases: TGTGCCAGCAGCTTGGTTGTTGTACAGCCGAGCTACACCTTC. This sequence encodes CASSLVVVQPSYTF.

The chain is built from TRBV3-1 (or the pseudogene TRBV3-2) and TRBJ2-2, with 10 bases identical to TRBD2. CDR3 length: 16 amino acids. V dropped 2 bases and J dropped 0; count of bases not matched to a gene: 0. Germline V gene sequence: CDR1 LGHDT, CDR2 YNNKEL (reference sequence). CDR3 loop: CASSQLAGANTGELFF. In DNA form, the CDR3 reads TGTGCCAGCAGCCAACTAGCGGGGGCGAACACCGGGGAGCTGTTTTTT.

The chain has TRBV6-5 and TRBJ2-7, with 8 bases fitting TRBD2. Germline CDR1 MNHEY, CDR2 SVGAGI. V dropped 4 bases and J dropped 4; count of bases not matched to a gene: 6. This CDR3 has 14 amino acids. The CDR3 region has the DNA TGTGCCAGCAGTTCAACTAGCGGCGTATACGAGCAGTACTTC. Protein product: CASSSTSGVYEQYF.

In its sample, this clone was seen once. V gene TRBV5-6 combines with J gene TRBJ2-7; 7 bases are a match to TRBD1. V lost 4 bases to trimming and J lost 7 bases; unmatched junction nucleotides: 17. Germline V gene lookup returns CDR1 SGHDT and CDR2 YYEEEE. The CDR3 totals 16 residues. The CDR3 region has the DNA TGTGCCAGCAGCAGGGGTATGGGGACAGCACTTTTGGAGCAGTACTTC. The encoded protein is CASSRGMGTALLEQYF.

This chain uses TRBV6-6 with TRBJ1-6; TRBD1 is a possible D gene (5 bases). The germline CDR1 and CDR2 sequences are MNHNY and SVGAGI (reference sequence). CDR3 length: 16 residues. Trimming removed 7 bases at V and 3 bases at J, with 16 bases between. The CDR3 DNA is TGTGCCAGCACCAACGGGGGAAACCTCTATAATTCACCCCTCCACTTT. Its translation: CASTNGGNLYNSPLHF.

This chain joins TRBV7-2 and TRBJ2-7; 8 nucleotides agree with TRBD1. V trimming: 4 bases; J trimming: 2 bases; junction bases outside the gene matches: 13. The CDR3 spans 17 residues. The germline V gene encodes CDR1 SGHTA and CDR2 FQGNSA. DNA of the CDR3: TGTGCCAGCAGCTCCTCTCTCTTGGACAGGGCCCCCTACGAGCAGTACTTC. Amino acids: CASSSSLLDRAPYEQYF.

In its sample, this clone was seen once. The chain joins TRBV29-1 to TRBJ2-7; tentative D call: TRBD1 (5 bases). Germline CDR1 and CDR2: SQVTM and ANQGSEA. Trimming pared 4 bases from V and 0 bases from J, leaving 10 bases between. The CDR3 has 13 residues. The CDR3 DNA reads TGCAGCGTTGGAAGGCAGGGCTCCTACGAGCAGTACTTC. As protein: CSVGRQGSYEQYF.

J is TRBJ1-2 and V is TRBV18; 7 bases fit TRBD1. V was clipped by 2 bases and J by 5 bases; unmatched bases: 2. CDR1 KGHSH and CDR2 LQKENI come from the germline V gene. The CDR3 has 13 residues. CDR3 nucleotides: TGTGCCAGCTCACCAGGGACAGATTATGGCTACACCTTC. Translated, it gives CASSPGTDYGYTF.

V gene TRBV5-6 combines with J gene TRBJ1-1; D unclear. The CDR3 has 14 amino acids. V lost 4 bases to trimming and J lost 3 bases, with 13 bases between them. Germline V CDR1 and CDR2: SGHDT, YYEEEE. The DNA of the CDR3 is TGTGCCAGCAGCATGCGGCCGCCAGACACTGAAGCTTTCTTT. Amino acid sequence: CASSMRPPDTEAFF.

The chain uses TRBV10-3 and TRBJ2-1; the match to TRBD1 covers 7 bases. The V gene's germline CDR1 is ENHRY and CDR2 SYGVKD. The CDR3 sequence is 13 residues long. Trimming cost V 11 bases and J 7 bases; bases outside gene matches: 11. The CDR3 spells CASWGQYLNEQFF. The CDR3 DNA follows: TGTGCCTCCTGGGGACAGTACCTTAATGAGCAGTTCTTC.

J is TRBJ2-7 and V is TRBV30; possible D gene TRBD1, 6 bases. CDR1 is GTSNPN and CDR2 is SVGIG in the germline V gene (reference sequence). The CDR3 spans 12 residues. Trimming stripped 0 bases from V and 3 bases from J, with 6 bases between. CDR3 sequence (DNA): TGTGCCTGGAGTGTACAGGGCTACGAGCAGTACTTC. This encodes CAWSVQGYEQYF.

V gene TRBV9 combines with J gene TRBJ2-5, with 12 positions matching TRBD2. The CDR3 loop spans 16 amino acids. The V segment lost 4 bases and the J segment 1 base; nucleotides outside the gene matches: 5. Germline V gene lookup returns CDR1 SGDLS and CDR2 YYNGEE. The CDR3 loop is CASSPPTSGGQETQYF. The DNA for the CDR3 is TGTGCCAGCAGCCCACCGACTAGCGGGGGCCAAGAGACCCAGTACTTC.

The chain joins TRBV19 to TRBJ1-3; the D is unclear. The CDR3 loop spans 9 amino acids. Germline V lookup: CDR1 LNHDA, CDR2 SQIVND (reference sequence). The CDR3 bases are TGTGCTATAGGAAACACCATATATTTT. Translation: CAIGNTIYF.

V usage is TRBV6-5 and J usage is TRBJ1-4; tentative D call: TRBD1 (5 bases). This CDR3 is built from 14 residues. The V gene's germline CDR1 is MNHEY and CDR2 SVGAGI. With 6 bases removed from V and 0 bases from J, the gap between germline ends came to 8 bases. The CDR3 loop is CASREGTTNEKLFF. CDR3 DNA: TGTGCCAGCAGGGAGGGGACAACTAATGAAAAACTGTTTTTT.

The gene calls are TRBV12-2 and TRBJ2-5; the table's D call of TRBD2 was not tested on the DNA. TRBV12-2 has pseudogene status. The CDR3 is 14 amino acids. The CDR3 DNA reads TGTGCAAGTCGCTTAGTACTAGCGGGGGAGACCCAGTACTTC. Its translation: CASRLVLAGETQYF.

The chain recombines TRBV4-2 with TRBJ2-7; 12 nucleotides match TRBD2. The CDR3 has 15 amino acids. V was clipped by 4 bases and J by 2 bases; unmatched bases: 3. Germline CDR1 LGHNA, CDR2 YNFKEQ. In nucleotides, the CDR3 is TGTGCCAGCAGCCCCGGACTAGCGGGGACCTACGAGCAGTACTTC. Protein product: CASSPGLAGTYEQYF.

The J gene is TRBJ2-7, the V gene TRBV5-1; D may be TRBD1 (6 bases). The CDR3 extends over 13 amino acids. The germline V gene encodes CDR1 SGHRS and CDR2 YFSETQ. V gave up 4 bases and J gave up 13 bases, with 21 bases separating them. CDR3 DNA: TGCGCCAGCAGCACGGATCTGGTGGGGGCCCAATACTTC. Its protein is CASSTDLVGAQYF.